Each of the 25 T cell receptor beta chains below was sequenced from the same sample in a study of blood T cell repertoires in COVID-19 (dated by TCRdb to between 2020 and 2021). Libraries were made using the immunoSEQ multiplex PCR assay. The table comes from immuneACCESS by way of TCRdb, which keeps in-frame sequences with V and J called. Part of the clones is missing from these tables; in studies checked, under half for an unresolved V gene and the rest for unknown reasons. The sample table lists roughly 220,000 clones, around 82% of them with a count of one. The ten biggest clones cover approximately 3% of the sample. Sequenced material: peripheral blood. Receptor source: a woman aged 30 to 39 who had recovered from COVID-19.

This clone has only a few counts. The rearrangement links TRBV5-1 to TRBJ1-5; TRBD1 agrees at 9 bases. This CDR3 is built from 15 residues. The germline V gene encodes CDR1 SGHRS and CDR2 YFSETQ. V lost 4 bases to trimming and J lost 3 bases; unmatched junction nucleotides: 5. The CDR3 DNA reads TGCGCCAGCAGCATCGGACAGGGGCCCAATCAGCCCCAGCATTTT. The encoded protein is CASSIGQGPNQPQHF.

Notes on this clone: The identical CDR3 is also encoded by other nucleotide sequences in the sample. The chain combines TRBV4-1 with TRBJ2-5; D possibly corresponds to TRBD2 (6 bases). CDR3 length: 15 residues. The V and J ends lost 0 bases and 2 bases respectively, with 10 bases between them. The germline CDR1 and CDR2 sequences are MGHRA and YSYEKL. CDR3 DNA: TGCGCCAGCAGCCAAGATCCAGGAGGGCAAGAGACCCAGTACTTC. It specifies CASSQDPGGQETQYF.

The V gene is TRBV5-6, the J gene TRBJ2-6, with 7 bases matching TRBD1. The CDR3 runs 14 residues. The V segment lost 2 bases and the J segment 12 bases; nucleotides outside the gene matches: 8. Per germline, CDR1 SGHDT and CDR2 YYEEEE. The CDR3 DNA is TGTGCCAGCAGCTTTTCTGGACAGGTAACCGTCCTGACTTTC. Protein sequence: CASSFSGQVTVLTF.

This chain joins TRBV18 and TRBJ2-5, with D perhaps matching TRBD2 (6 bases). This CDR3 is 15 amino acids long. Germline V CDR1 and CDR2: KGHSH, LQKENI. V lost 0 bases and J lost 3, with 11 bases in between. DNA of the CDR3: TGTGCCAGCTCACCACCGGGGGGAGAGAAAGAGACCCAGTACTTC. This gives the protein CASSPPGGEKETQYF.

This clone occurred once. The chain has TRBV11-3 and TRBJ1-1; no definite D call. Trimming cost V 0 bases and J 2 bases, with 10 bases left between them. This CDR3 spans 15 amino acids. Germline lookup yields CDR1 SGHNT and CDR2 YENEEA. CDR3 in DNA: TGTGCCAGCAGCTTAGATCTGGAGCTTAACACTGAAGCTTTCTTT. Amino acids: CASSLDLELNTEAFF.

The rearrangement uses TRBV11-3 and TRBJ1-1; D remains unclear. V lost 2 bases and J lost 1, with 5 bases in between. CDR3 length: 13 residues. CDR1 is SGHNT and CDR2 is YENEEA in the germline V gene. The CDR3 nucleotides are TGTGCCAGCAGCTTATCACAGAACACTGAAGCTTTCTTT. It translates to CASSLSQNTEAFF. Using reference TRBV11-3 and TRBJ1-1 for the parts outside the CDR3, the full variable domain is EAGVVQSPRYKIIEKKQPVAFWCNPISGHNTLYWYLQNLGQGPELLIRYENEEAVDDSQLPKDRFSAERLKGVDSTLKIQPAELGDSAVYLCASSLSQNTEAFFGQGTRLTVV.

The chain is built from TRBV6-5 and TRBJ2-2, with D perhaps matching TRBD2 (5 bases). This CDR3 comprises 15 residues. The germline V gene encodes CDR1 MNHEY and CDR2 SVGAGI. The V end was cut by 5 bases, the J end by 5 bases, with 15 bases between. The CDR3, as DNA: TGTGCCAGCAGTCCGGGGAGCAGAGTTACCGGGGAGCTGTTTTTT. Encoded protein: CASSPGSRVTGELFF.

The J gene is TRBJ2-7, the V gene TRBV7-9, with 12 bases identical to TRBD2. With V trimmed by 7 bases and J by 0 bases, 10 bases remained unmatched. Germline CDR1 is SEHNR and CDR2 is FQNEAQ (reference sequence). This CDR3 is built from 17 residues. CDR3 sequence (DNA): TGTGCCAGCACCTTCCTGCTAGCGGGAGGGTTCTCCTACGAGCAGTACTTC. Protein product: CASTFLLAGGFSYEQYF.

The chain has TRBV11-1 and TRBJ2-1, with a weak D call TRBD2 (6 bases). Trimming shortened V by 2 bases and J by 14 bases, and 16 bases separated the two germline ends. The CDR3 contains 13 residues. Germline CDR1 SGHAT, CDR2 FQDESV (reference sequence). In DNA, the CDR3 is TGTGCCAGCAGCTTAAGTCCCGGGGGTCCGGAGTTCTTC. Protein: CASSLSPGGPEFF.

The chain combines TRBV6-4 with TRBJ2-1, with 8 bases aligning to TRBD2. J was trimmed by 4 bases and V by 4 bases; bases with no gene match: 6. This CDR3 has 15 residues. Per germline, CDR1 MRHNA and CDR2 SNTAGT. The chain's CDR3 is CASSGGASGYNEQFF. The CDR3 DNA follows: TGTGCCAGCAGTGGCGGGGCTAGCGGGTACAATGAGCAGTTCTTC.

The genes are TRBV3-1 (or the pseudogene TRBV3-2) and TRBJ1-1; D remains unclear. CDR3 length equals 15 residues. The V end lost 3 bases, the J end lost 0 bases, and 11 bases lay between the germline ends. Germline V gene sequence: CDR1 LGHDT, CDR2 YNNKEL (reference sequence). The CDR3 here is CASSHDMVMNTEAFF. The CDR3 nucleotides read TGTGCCAGCAGCCACGACATGGTAATGAACACTGAAGCTTTCTTT.

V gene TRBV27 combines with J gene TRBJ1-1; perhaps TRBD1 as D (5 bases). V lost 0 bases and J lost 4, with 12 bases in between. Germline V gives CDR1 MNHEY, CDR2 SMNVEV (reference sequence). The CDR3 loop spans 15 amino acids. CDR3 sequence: CASSLSSRASTEAFF. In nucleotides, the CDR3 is TGTGCCAGCAGTTTATCCTCCAGGGCGAGCACTGAAGCTTTCTTT.

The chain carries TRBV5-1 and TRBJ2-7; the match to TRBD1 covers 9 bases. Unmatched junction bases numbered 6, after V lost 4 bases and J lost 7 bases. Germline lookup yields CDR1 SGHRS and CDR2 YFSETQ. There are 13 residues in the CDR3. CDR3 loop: CASSEDRGREQYF. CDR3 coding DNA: TGCGCCAGCAGCGAGGACAGGGGAAGGGAGCAGTACTTC.

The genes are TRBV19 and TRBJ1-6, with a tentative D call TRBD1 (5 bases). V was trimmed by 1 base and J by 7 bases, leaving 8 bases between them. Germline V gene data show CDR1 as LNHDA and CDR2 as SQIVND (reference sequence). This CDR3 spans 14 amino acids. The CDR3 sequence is CASSIGQTNSPLHF. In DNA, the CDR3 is TGTGCCAGTAGTATAGGACAGACCAATTCACCCCTCCACTTT.

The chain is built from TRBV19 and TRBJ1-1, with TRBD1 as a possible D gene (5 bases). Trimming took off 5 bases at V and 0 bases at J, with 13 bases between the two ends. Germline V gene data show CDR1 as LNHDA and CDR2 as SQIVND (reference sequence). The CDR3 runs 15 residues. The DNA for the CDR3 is TGTGCCAGTAGTCTCCTCGGGGGGATGAACACTGAAGCTTTCTTT. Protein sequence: CASSLLGGMNTEAFF. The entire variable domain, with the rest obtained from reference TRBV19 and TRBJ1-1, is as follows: DGGITQSPKYLFRKEGQNVTLSCEQNLNHDAMYWYRQDPGQGLRLIYYSQIVNDFQKGDIAEGYSVSREKKESFPLTVTSAQKNPTAFYLCASSLLGGMNTEAFFGQGTRLTVV.

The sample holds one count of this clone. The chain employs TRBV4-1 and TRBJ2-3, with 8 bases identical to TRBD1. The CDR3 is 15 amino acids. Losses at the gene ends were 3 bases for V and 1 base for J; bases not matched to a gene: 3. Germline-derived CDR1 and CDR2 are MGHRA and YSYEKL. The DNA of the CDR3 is TGCGCCAGCAGCCAGGTACAGGGGGGCACAGATACGCAGTATTTT. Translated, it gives CASSQVQGGTDTQYF.

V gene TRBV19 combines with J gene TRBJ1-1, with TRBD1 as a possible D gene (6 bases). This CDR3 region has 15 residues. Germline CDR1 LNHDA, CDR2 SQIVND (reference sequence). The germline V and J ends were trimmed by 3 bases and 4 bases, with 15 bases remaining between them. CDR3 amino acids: CASSIGPGVGTEAFF. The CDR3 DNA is TGTGCCAGTAGTATCGGGCCAGGGGTTGGCACTGAAGCTTTCTTT.

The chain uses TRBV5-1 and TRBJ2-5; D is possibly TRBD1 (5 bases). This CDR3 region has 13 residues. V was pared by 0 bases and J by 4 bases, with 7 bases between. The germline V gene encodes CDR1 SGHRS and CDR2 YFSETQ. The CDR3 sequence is CASSLGGGETQYF. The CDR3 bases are TGCGCCAGCAGCTTGGGGGGCGGAGAGACCCAGTACTTC.

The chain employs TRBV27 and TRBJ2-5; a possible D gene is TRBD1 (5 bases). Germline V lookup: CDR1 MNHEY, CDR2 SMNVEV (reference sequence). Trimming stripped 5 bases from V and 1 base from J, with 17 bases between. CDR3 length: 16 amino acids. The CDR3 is CASSPPAGNLQETQYF. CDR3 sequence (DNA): TGTGCCAGCAGTCCCCCCGCAGGGAACCTCCAAGAGACCCAGTACTTC.

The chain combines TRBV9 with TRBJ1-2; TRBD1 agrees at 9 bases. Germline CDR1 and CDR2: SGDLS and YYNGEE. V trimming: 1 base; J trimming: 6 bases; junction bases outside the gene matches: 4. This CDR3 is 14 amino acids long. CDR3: CASSVHRGQDGYTF. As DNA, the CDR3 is TGTGCCAGCAGCGTACACAGGGGGCAGGATGGCTACACCTTC.

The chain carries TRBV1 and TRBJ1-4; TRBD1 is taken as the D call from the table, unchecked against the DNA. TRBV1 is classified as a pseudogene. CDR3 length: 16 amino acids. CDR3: CTSSQVPGTGGGKLFF. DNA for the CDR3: TGCACCAGCAGCCAAGTTCCCGGGACAGGGGGCGGAAAACTGTTTTTT.

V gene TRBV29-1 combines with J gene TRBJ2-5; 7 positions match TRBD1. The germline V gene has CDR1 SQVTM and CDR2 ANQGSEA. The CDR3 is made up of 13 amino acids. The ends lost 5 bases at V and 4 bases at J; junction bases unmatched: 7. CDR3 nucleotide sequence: TGCAGCGTTCGCACTACAGGGGCAGAGACCCAGTACTTC. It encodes CSVRTTGAETQYF.

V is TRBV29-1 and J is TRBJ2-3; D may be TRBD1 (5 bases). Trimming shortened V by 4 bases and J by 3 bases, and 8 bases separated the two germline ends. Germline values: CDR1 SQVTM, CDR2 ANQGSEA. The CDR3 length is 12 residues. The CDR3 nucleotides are TGCAGCGTTGGCGGACAAACAGATACGCAGTATTTT. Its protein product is CSVGGQTDTQYF.

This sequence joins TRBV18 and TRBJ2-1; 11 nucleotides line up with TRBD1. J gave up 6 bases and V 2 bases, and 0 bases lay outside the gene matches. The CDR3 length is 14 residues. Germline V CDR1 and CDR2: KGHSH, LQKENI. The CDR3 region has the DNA TGTGCCAGCTCACCAGGACAGGGGGCCAATGAGCAGTTCTTC. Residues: CASSPGQGANEQFF. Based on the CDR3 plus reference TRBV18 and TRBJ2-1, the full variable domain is NAGVMQNPRHLVRRRGQEARLRCSPMKGHSHVYWYRQLPEEGLKFMVYLQKENIIDESGMPKERFSAEFPKEGPSILRIQQVVRGDSAAYFCASSPGQGANEQFFGPGTRLTVL.

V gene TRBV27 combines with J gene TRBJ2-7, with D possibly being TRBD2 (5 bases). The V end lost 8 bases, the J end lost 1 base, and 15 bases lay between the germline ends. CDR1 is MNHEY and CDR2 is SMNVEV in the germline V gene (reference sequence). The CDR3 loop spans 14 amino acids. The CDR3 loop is CASRLEALSYEQYF. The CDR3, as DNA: TGTGCCAGCCGCCTGGAGGCCCTTTCCTACGAGCAGTACTTC.